This TCR beta chain was identified in a study of human T cells and chemical hapten exposure. MiXCR, applied by TCRdb to the RACE reads, yields one record per CDR3 protein. The repertoire holds about 190,000 distinct CDR3 sequences, around 25% seen once, with approximately 2.5% in the top ten. As to time point: patch test 3, about 24 weeks after DPC sensitization. Treatment of the sample: therapeutic diphenylcyclopropenone sensitization with weekly scalp DPC. V was clipped by 7 bases and J by 8 bases; unmatched bases: 14. Per germline, CDR1 MDHEN and CDR2 SYDVKM. This CDR3 is 15 amino acids long. Regarding this clonotype: The target antigen is unknown.

Study-level points and caveats: Donors, who had alopecia, may show an immune response that differs from healthy people's.

The chain is built from TRBV28 and TRBJ2-1, with 7 bases that match TRBD2. The receptor was derived from a woman aged 40 to 50 with alopecia areata. Some clones in this sample may be carry-over from other donors' samples. The sequencing here drew on whole blood, taken in connection with sensitization to the hapten diphenylcyclopropenone (DPC). CDR3 region: CASTLAGLAVDEQFF. CDR3 DNA sequence: TGTGCCAGCACTTTGGCAGGGCTAGCGGTGGATGAGCAGTTCTTC. The whole variable domain, filled in from reference TRBV28 and TRBJ2-1, reads DVKVTQSSRYLVKRTGEKVFLECVQDMDHENMFWYRQDPGLGLRLIYFSYDVKMKEKGDIPEGYSVSREKKERFSLILESASTNQTSMYLCASTLAGLAVDEQFFGPGTRLTVL.